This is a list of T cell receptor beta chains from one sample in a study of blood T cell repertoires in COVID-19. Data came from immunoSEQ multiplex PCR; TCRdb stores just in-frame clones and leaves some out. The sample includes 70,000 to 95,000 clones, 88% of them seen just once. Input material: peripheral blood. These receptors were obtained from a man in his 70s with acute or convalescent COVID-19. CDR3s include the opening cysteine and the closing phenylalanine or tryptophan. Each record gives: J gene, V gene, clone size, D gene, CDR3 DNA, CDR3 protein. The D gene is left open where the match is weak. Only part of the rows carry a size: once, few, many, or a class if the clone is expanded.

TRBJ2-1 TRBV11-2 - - TGTGCCAGCAGCTTAGGAGGGACCTACAATGAGCAGTTCTTC CASSLGGTYNEQFF
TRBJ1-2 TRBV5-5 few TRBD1 TGTGCCAGCAGCGCGGACAGGGGAGGCTATGGCTACACCTTC CASSADRGGYGYTF
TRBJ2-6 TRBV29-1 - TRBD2 TGCAGCGTTGCTAGCGGGGGGGCCGGTAGGGCCAACGTCCTGACTTTC CSVASGGAGRANVLTF
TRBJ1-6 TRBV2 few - TGTGCCAGCAGTGAAGGGTCTTCCGGGAGCTCCTATAATTCACCCCTCCACTTT CASSEGSSGSSYNSPLHF
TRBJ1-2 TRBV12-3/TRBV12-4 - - TGTGCCAGCAGTATTGGGACTGTCTATGGCTACACCTTC CASSIGTVYGYTF
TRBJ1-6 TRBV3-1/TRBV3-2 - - TGTGCCAGCAGCCTCCCCCTTCCGGATTCACCCCTCCACTTT CASSLPLPDSPLHF
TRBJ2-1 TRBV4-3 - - TGCGCCAGCAGCCAAGATGGGGCTGGGAATGAGCAGTTCTTC CASSQDGAGNEQFF
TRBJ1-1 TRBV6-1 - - TGTGCCAGCAGTGAAAGGATCGGGGGTGAAGCTTTCTTT CASSERIGGEAFF
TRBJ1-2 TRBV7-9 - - TGTGCCAGCAGCTTATCTACGGGTAACTATGGCTACACCTTC CASSLSTGNYGYTF
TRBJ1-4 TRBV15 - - TGTGCCACCAGCAGAGATCGAGTGGGGAGTGAAAAACTGTTTTTT CATSRDRVGSEKLFF
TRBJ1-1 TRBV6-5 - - TGTGCCAGCAGTTATTCATGGACAGCGAACACTGAAGCTTTCTTT CASSYSWTANTEAFF
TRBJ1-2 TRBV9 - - TGTGCCAGCAGCGGAGGATATGGCTACACCTTC CASSGGYGYTF
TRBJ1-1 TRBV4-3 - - TGCGCCAGCAGCCAAGTTGAGGGACTCACTGAAGCTTTCTTT CASSQVEGLTEAFF
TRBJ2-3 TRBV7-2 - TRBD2 TGTGCCAGCAGCTCCATGGGGGGGGCAGATACGCAGTATTTT CASSSMGGADTQYF
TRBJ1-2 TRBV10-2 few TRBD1 TGCGCCAGCAGTGATACGGCTGGGCAGGGGGCGCCGGGCTACACCTTC CASSDTAGQGAPGYTF
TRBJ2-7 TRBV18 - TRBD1 TGTGCCAGCTCACCACCTGACAGGGGGAGGCGCGAGCAGTACTTC CASSPPDRGRREQYF
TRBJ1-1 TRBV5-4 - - TGTGCCAGCAGCTTGACAGGTGATCTTGAAGCTTTCTTT CASSLTGDLEAFF
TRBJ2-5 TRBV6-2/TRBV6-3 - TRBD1 TGTGCCAGCAGTTACCGGGACAGGGCTCAAGAGACCCAGTACTTC CASSYRDRAQETQYF